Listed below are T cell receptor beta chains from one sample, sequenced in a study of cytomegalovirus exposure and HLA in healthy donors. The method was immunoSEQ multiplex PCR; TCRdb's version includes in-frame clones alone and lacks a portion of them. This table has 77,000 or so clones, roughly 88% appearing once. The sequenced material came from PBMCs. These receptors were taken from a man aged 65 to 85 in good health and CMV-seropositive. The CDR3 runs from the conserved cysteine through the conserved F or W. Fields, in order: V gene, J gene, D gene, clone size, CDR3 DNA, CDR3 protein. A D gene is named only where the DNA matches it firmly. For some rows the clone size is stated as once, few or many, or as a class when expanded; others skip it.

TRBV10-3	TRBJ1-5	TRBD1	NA	TGTGCCACCGGGACAGGACGCAATCAGCCCCAGCATTTT	CATGTGRNQPQHF
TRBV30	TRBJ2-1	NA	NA	TGTGCCTGGAGACAACCAGGGGTTTTCATTCATGGTGAGCAGTTCTTC	CAWRQPGVFIHGEQFF
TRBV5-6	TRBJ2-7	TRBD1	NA	TGTGCCAGCAGCTTGGTCAGGGGGCTAGGGGAGCAGTACTTC	CASSLVRGLGEQYF
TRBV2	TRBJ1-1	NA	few	TGTGCCAGCGCTCCGCAGGGGAGAAACACTGAAGCTTTCTTT	CASAPQGRNTEAFF
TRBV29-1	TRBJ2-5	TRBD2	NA	TGCAGCGTTGAAGATCTGGCGGGGGGGCCTTACGAGACCCAGTACTTC	CSVEDLAGGPYETQYF
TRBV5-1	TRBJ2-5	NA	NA	TGCGCCAGCAGCCCCCGGACAGCCACCCAAGAGACCCAGTACTTC	CASSPRTATQETQYF
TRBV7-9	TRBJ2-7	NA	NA	TGTGCCAGCAGCTCCAGACAGGAGACCTACGAGCAGTACTTC	CASSSRQETYEQYF
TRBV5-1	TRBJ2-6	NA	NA	TGCGCCAGCGAAGCGGGTTCTGGGGCCAACGTCCTGACTTTC	CASEAGSGANVLTF
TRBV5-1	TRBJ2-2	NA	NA	TGCGCCAGCAGCTTGGCGGGCACCGGGGAGCTGTTTTTT	CASSLAGTGELFF
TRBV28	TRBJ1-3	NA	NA	TGTGCCAGCACTCCTTACCCGGGGACTGGAAACACCATATATTTT	CASTPYPGTGNTIYF
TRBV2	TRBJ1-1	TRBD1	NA	TGTGCCAGTACGGGACAGGGGAGCACTGAAGCTTTCTTT	CASTGQGSTEAFF
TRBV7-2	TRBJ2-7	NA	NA	TGTGCCAGCACACGCGGGAATACCTACGAGCAGTACTTC	CASTRGNTYEQYF
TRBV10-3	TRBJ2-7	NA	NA	TGTGCCATCAGTGAGAGATCCTACGAGCAGTACTTC	CAISERSYEQYF
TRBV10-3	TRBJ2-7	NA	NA	TGTGCCATCAGAGGGACATCAACCTACGAGCAGTACTTC	CAIRGTSTYEQYF
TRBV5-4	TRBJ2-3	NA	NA	TGTGCCAGCAGCTCCCAGGTCACAGATACGCAGTATTTT	CASSSQVTDTQYF
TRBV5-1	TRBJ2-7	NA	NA	TGCGCCAGCAGCGGAGACGGCCCCTACGAGCAGTACTTC	CASSGDGPYEQYF
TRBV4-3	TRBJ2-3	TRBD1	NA	TGCGCCAGCAGCCAAGCCACCCAGGGGGCTAGCACAGATACGCAGTATTTT	CASSQATQGASTDTQYF
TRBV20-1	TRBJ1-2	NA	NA	TGCAGTGCTAGAGGGGCCGATGGCTACACCTTC	CSARGADGYTF